Following are 26 T cell receptor beta chains from one sample sequenced in a study of early T cells in non-severe SARS-CoV-2 infection. TCRdb itself ran the 5' RACE reads through MiXCR, one entry per CDR3 protein. Of some 54,000 distinct CDR3 sequences in the sample, 8% to 13% were seen once. The sequenced sample was whole blood. Source of these receptors: an adult who was a healthcare worker with PCR-confirmed SARS-CoV-2 infection or an uninfected control (not recorded which).

Only a few counts were recorded for this clonotype. V is TRBV7-8 and J is TRBJ1-4; the match to TRBD1 covers 7 bases. The CDR3 sequence is 14 residues long. V lost 5 bases, J lost 4 bases, and 4 bases stayed unmatched. CDR1 and CDR2 (germline): SGHVS, FQNEAQ. The CDR3 loop is CASSHRQGNEKLFF. CDR3 in DNA: TGTGCCAGCAGCCACAGACAGGGTAATGAAAAACTGTTTTTT.

This clonotype was observed at least ten times. The chain employs TRBV20-1 and TRBJ1-4, with 9 positions matching TRBD1. Germline V CDR1 and CDR2: DFQATT, SNEGSKA (reference sequence). J was trimmed by 8 bases and V by 5 bases; bases with no gene match: 6. This CDR3 is 13 amino acids long. This CDR3 reads CSALGTGNEKLFF. CDR3 DNA: TGCAGTGCTTTGGGGACAGGGAACGAAAAACTGTTTTTT.

This clonotype was recorded a few times. The chain couples TRBV5-4 to TRBJ2-1, with TRBD2 identical over 11 bases. The trim removed 2 bases at V and 7 bases at J, leaving 8 bases unmatched. In germline, CDR1 is SGHNT, CDR2 YYREEE (reference sequence). The length of the CDR3 is 16 residues. CDR3 protein: CASSFLAGGHGNEQFF. The CDR3 DNA follows: TGTGCCAGCAGCTTTTTAGCGGGGGGGCATGGGAATGAGCAGTTCTTC.

The CDR3: CASSPPGGAGQPQHF. DNA of the CDR3: TGTGCCAGCAGTCCCCCCGGGGGGGCTGGTCAGCCCCAGCATTTT. This sequence joins TRBV6-2 or TRBV6-3 and TRBJ1-5, with D possibly TRBD1 on 6 matching bases. This CDR3 is 15 amino acids long. The germline V gene has CDR1 MNHEY and CDR2 SVGEGT. V lost 5 bases, J lost 6 bases, and 17 bases lay in between.

The V and J genes are TRBV9 and TRBJ2-1; possible D gene TRBD2, 6 bases. The CDR3 contains 15 residues. The germline gives CDR1 SGDLS, CDR2 YYNGEE. Trimming removed 0 bases at V and 3 bases at J, with 10 bases between. DNA for the CDR3: TGTGCCAGCAGCGTAGTGACTAGTGGCTACAATGAGCAGTTCTTC. Translated: CASSVVTSGYNEQFF. Full variable domain (remainder filled in from reference TRBV9 and TRBJ2-1): DSGVTQTPKHLITATGQRVTLRCSPRSGDLSVYWYQQSLDQGLQFLIQYYNGEERAKGNILERFSAQQFPDLHSELNLSSLELGDSALYFCASSVVTSGYNEQFFGPGTRLTVL.

This clonotype was found many times. This CDR3 reads CASSNLGEQFF. As DNA, the CDR3 is TGTGCCAGCAGCAATTTGGGGGAGCAGTTCTTC. V and J are TRBV9 and TRBJ2-1; D uncertain. Germline lookup yields CDR1 SGDLS and CDR2 YYNGEE. The CDR3 loop spans 11 amino acids. The ends were cut back, 4 bases at V and 10 bases at J, with 9 bases in the middle.

This clonotype was detected ten times or more. This chain uses TRBV5-1 with TRBJ1-5; 7 bases fit TRBD1. The ends lost 3 bases at V and 6 bases at J; junction bases unmatched: 6. The CDR3 sequence is 14 residues long. Germline V gene data show CDR1 as SGHRS and CDR2 as YFSETQ. CDR3 sequence: CASSSGTEGQPQHF. The CDR3 bases are TGCGCCAGCAGCTCCGGGACAGAAGGTCAGCCCCAGCATTTT. Filled out from reference TRBV5-1 and TRBJ1-5, the complete variable domain reads KAGVTQTPRYLIKTRGQQVTLSCSPISGHRSVSWYQQTPGQGLQFLFEYFSETQRNKGNFPGRFSGRQFSNSRSEMNVSTLELGDSALYLCASSSGTEGQPQHFGDGTRLSIL.

This clonotype was observed a handful of times. This sequence joins TRBV29-1 and TRBJ2-5, with a possible D match to TRBD1 (6 bases). Germline CDR1 is SQVTM and CDR2 is ANQGSEA. This CDR3 comprises 13 residues. V dropped 7 bases and J dropped 1 base, with 13 bases sitting between them. The CDR3 protein is CSADRTAQETQYF. In DNA, the CDR3 is TGCAGCGCCGACAGGACAGCCCAAGAGACCCAGTACTTC.

This clonotype has ten or more counts. V and J are TRBV7-2 and TRBJ1-4; D is unclear. Trimming pared 4 bases from V and 6 bases from J, leaving 9 bases between. Germline V CDR1 and CDR2: SGHTA, FQGNSA. The length of the CDR3 is 13 residues. The CDR3 coding sequence is TGTGCCAGCAGCTCCCGACTGGATGAAAAACTGTTTTTT. Protein sequence: CASSSRLDEKLFF. The full variable domain, with the rest looked up from reference TRBV7-2 and TRBJ1-4, is GAGVSQSPSNKVTEKGKDVELRCDPISGHTALYWYRQSLGQGLEFLIYFQGNSAPDKSGLPSDRFSAERTGGSVSTLTIQRTQQEDSAVYLCASSSRLDEKLFFGSGTQLSVL.

The chain links TRBV20-1 to TRBJ2-1; D call uncertain. Germline CDR1 and CDR2: DFQATT and SNEGSKA (reference sequence). The CDR3 is made up of 12 amino acids. Trimming stripped 7 bases from V and 3 bases from J, with 10 bases between. The CDR3 nucleotides read TGCAGTGTTTCGGGCCACTACAATGAGCAGTTCTTC. This gives the protein CSVSGHYNEQFF.

At least ten counts were recorded for this clonotype. This sequence joins TRBV20-1 and TRBJ2-5; D might be TRBD2 (5 bases). V was trimmed by 6 bases and J by 5 bases, leaving 7 bases between them. The CDR3 spans 10 residues. Germline CDR1 DFQATT, CDR2 SNEGSKA (reference sequence). This chain's CDR3 is CSAGVETQYF. CDR3 in DNA: TGCAGTGCCGGGGTGGAGACCCAGTACTTC.

The sample holds a few counts of this clonotype. This sequence joins TRBV28 and TRBJ1-2, with D perhaps matching TRBD1 (6 bases). The CDR3 covers 14 residues. Germline CDR1 MDHEN, CDR2 SYDVKM. The V end lost 6 bases, the J end lost 8 bases, and 19 bases lay between the germline ends. The CDR3 is CASSQGIKKVGYTF. Written as DNA, the CDR3 is TGTGCCAGCAGCCAGGGGATCAAAAAAGTCGGCTACACCTTC.

This clonotype was recorded a few times. This chain links TRBV7-3 with TRBJ2-5; 11 bases are shared with TRBD2. CDR3 length: 15 residues. Germline V lookup: CDR1 SGHTA, CDR2 FQGTGA. Losses at the gene ends were 3 bases for V and 3 bases for J; bases not matched to a gene: 3. The CDR3 loop is CASSFVSGREETQYF. The CDR3 DNA follows: TGTGCCAGCAGCTTCGTTAGCGGGAGGGAAGAGACCCAGTACTTC.

A note on this clonotype: A much larger clone lies one base from this, so it may be a read error. The CDR3: CVSSGGGTDTQYF. In nucleotides, the CDR3 is TGTGTCAGCAGTGGGGGAGGCACAGATACGCAGTATTTT. This chain uses TRBV27 with TRBJ2-3; D is possibly TRBD1 or TRBD2 (5 bases each). The germline CDR1 and CDR2 sequences are MNHEY and SMNVEV (reference sequence). The CDR3 runs 13 residues.

This clonotype was counted at least ten times. J is TRBJ2-7 and V is TRBV20-1, with TRBD1 as a possible D gene (6 bases). Between the trimmed V and J ends, which lost 1 base and 5 bases, there was a span of 15 bases. This CDR3 region has 14 residues. Germline values: CDR1 DFQATT, CDR2 SNEGSKA (reference sequence). CDR3 in DNA: TGCAGTGCTAGAGTCTACAGGGTTTCGGACGAGCAGTACTTC. This codes for CSARVYRVSDEQYF.

The CDR3 sequence: CASSEDFGREAFF. Written as DNA, the CDR3 is TGTGCCAGCAGTGAAGATTTTGGCAGGGAGGCTTTCTTT. The chain employs TRBV6-1 and TRBJ1-1, with TRBD1 as a possible D gene (5 bases). Deletions cut 1 base from V and 11 bases from J, with 14 bases between. Germline assignment: CDR1 MNHNS and CDR2 SASEGT. The CDR3 contains 13 residues.

This clonotype was counted ten times or more. The J gene is TRBJ1-6, the V gene TRBV2, with D tentatively TRBD1 (5 bases). Germline V lookup: CDR1 SNHLY, CDR2 FYNNEI. The CDR3 consists of 14 residues. V lost 7 bases and J lost 7, with 14 bases in between. CDR3 region: CASNPQGYNSPLHF. CDR3 DNA sequence: TGTGCCAGCAACCCTCAGGGTTACAATTCACCCCTCCACTTT. The whole variable domain, remainder taken from reference TRBV2 and TRBJ1-6, is EPEVTQTPSHQVTQMGQEVILRCVPISNHLYFYWYRQILGQKVEFLVSFYNNEISEKSEIFDDQFSVERPDGSNFTLKIRSTKLEDSAMYFCASNPQGYNSPLHFGNGTRLTVT.

This clonotype was counted ten times or more. The chain has TRBV12-3 or TRBV12-4 and TRBJ1-1; tentatively, D is TRBD1 (6 bases). The V end was cut by 10 bases, the J end by 2 bases, with 14 bases between. CDR3 length: 13 amino acids. The CDR3 DNA sequence: TGTGCCACTGGGGGCGCCGGAAACACTGAAGCTTTCTTT. Encoded protein: CATGGAGNTEAFF.

In this sample, this clonotype turned up a few times. The chain has TRBV7-6 and TRBJ2-3, with TRBD2 matching 13 bases. The CDR3 covers 20 residues. CDR1 SGHVS and CDR2 FNYEAQ come from the germline V gene. V shed 2 bases, J shed 3 bases, and the junction held 14 bases outside the gene matches. The chain's CDR3 is CASSLRQGHGLAGVTDTQYF. In DNA, the CDR3 is TGTGCCAGCAGCTTACGACAGGGGCACGGACTAGCGGGAGTTACAGATACGCAGTATTTT.

This clonotype was counted ten times or more. V gene TRBV7-9 combines with J gene TRBJ1-6; D uncertain. Germline CDR1 SEHNR, CDR2 FQNEAQ (reference sequence). The CDR3 runs 15 residues. V shed 7 bases and J shed 0 bases, with 10 bases lying between them. Here the CDR3 DNA reads TGTGCCAGCATCACCGGGAGCTCCTATAATTCACCCCTCCACTTT. This translates into CASITGSSYNSPLHF.

The CDR3 is CSAREPRETQYF. The CDR3 DNA follows: TGCAGTGCGCGGGAGCCTCGGGAGACCCAGTACTTC. The chain links TRBV20-1 to TRBJ2-5; 7 bases align to TRBD2. The V gene end was trimmed by 6 bases and the J gene end by 5 bases; junction bases not matched to a gene: 6. Germline loops: CDR1 DFQATT, CDR2 SNEGSKA (reference sequence). The CDR3 is 12 amino acids.

Remarks on this clonotype: At one of its ends the junction is not consistent with the germline gene, which may arise from a read error. The chain carries TRBV12-3 or TRBV12-4 and TRBJ1-5; D call uncertain. The CDR3 runs 12 residues. The CDR3, as DNA: TGTGCCAGCAGCCCCCGGCCCCCGCCCCAACATTTT. Translating it yields CASSPRPPPQHF.

This chain uses TRBV7-2 with TRBJ1-1; unclear D gene. Trimming removed 0 bases at V and 3 bases at J, with 11 bases between. Germline CDR1 reads SGHTA; CDR2 reads FQGNSA. The length of the CDR3 is 15 residues. The CDR3 coding sequence is TGTGCCAGCAGCTTAGCGGGGATGCCCGACACTGAAGCTTTCTTT. Its protein product is CASSLAGMPDTEAFF.

This clonotype came up a few times. The gene calls are TRBV20-1 and TRBJ2-3; a possible D gene is TRBD1 (6 bases). Germline V gene data show CDR1 as DFQATT and CDR2 as SNEGSKA (reference sequence). The CDR3 runs to 12 residues. V lost 7 bases and J 3 bases, leaving 11 bases between the germline ends. CDR3 nucleotide sequence: TGCAGTGAACAGGGTGGGACAGATACGCAGTATTTT. This codes for CSEQGGTDTQYF.

This clonotype was seen many times. The rearrangement joins TRBV7-2 to TRBJ2-4, with unresolved D. The V end lost 3 bases, the J end lost 0 bases, and 12 bases lay between the germline ends. Germline V gene lookup returns CDR1 SGHTA and CDR2 FQGNSA. This CDR3 has 16 amino acids. This CDR3 is CASSFSGGKAKNIQYF. The CDR3 nucleotides read TGTGCCAGCAGCTTTTCCGGCGGCAAAGCCAAAAACATTCAGTACTTC.

This clonotype occurred many times. The chain links TRBV6-2 or TRBV6-3 to TRBJ1-5; D possibly corresponds to TRBD1 (5 bases). The germline gives CDR1 MNHEY, CDR2 SVGEGT. Trimming removed 6 bases from V and 3 bases from J, with 24 bases in between. This CDR3 is built from 18 residues. CDR3: CASRSLQGRKINNQPQHF. DNA of the CDR3: TGTGCCAGCAGATCCCTCCAGGGTAGGAAGATCAACAATCAGCCCCAGCATTTT.